The rows below give T cell receptor beta chains drawn from one sample of a study of blood T cell repertoires in COVID-19. Method: immunoSEQ multiplex PCR; TCRdb's copy keeps in-frame clones and lacks some. In the table there are around 380,000 clones, about 90% of which are singletons. What was sequenced was PBMCs or T cells enriched from blood (not recorded which). These receptors were collected from a man aged 25 to 45 who had recovered from COVID-19. CDR3s include the opening cysteine and the closing phenylalanine or tryptophan.

J,V,CDR3
TRBJ1-1,TRBV15,CATSTPERNTEAFF
TRBJ1-2,TRBV6-5,CAAHPSGVYGYTF
TRBJ1-3,TRBV6-1,CASSADRGTRDGNTIYF
TRBJ2-2,TRBV5-4,CASTGTSGAMGTGELFF
TRBJ1-2,TRBV7-2,CASLSQGLYGYTF
TRBJ1-5,TRBV10-3,CAISESMGVNQPQHF
TRBJ1-2,TRBV5-1,CASSLAPGGGTYGYTF
TRBJ1-2,TRBV27,CASSPRGRAGGNSNYGYTF
TRBJ1-3,TRBV7-9,CASSLAWSDISSGNTIYF
TRBJ2-3,TRBV4-3,CASSQDVIRGESTDTQYF
TRBJ1-5,TRBV4-3,CASSQDPGTGGKPQHF
TRBJ1-2,TRBV7-8,CASSERQGRYGYTF
TRBJ2-7,TRBV7-9,CASSLAGTGNSYEQYF
TRBJ1-1,TRBV2,CASSEAQGSTEAFF
TRBJ1-1,TRBV5-6,CASSLFMNTEAFF
TRBJ1-2,TRBV5-6,CASSLVGVLANYGYTF
TRBJ2-3,TRBV4-1,CASSQVAGAVTDTQYF
TRBJ1-1,TRBV19,CASSILFSRGRFLNTEAFF
TRBJ1-2,TRBV15,CATSRDVSGVGYTF
TRBJ1-1,TRBV7-9,CASSPPWDSNTEAFF
TRBJ1-2,TRBV14,CASSQTETGRNGYTF
TRBJ1-2,TRBV3-1/TRBV3-2,CASSQDYPYGYTF
TRBJ2-3,TRBV6-5,CASRSTSLPWDTQYF
TRBJ1-1,TRBV18,CASSPIGGLGMNTEAFF
TRBJ1-5,TRBV7-2,CASSSNSFQPQHF
TRBJ1-5,TRBV9,CASSGGIDRGLYQPQHF
TRBJ1-2,TRBV4-1,CASSQVGDRGYGYTF